The 4 T cell receptor beta chains below were found in one sample sequenced in a study of blood T cell repertoires in COVID-19. Assay used: immunoSEQ multiplex PCR; TCRdb lists only in-frame clones, some missing. The sample has roughly 70,000 clones, 85% to 90% seen once. Sequencing was carried out using peripheral blood. The receptors come from an elderly woman with active COVID-19.

V gene TRBV15 combines with J gene TRBJ2-3; possibly TRBD1 for D (5 bases). Germline V CDR1 and CDR2: LNHNV, YYDKDF (reference sequence). V shed 1 base and J shed 2 bases, with 10 bases lying between them. This CDR3 is built from 15 residues. CDR3 in DNA: TGTGCCACCAGCAGAGGGGGCGCAAACACAGATACGCAGTATTTT. This gives the protein CATSRGGANTDTQYF.

The CDR3 DNA reads TGTGCCAGCAGACGACACAGGGGGGGCACTGAAGCTTTCTTT. Translation: CASRRHRGGTEAFF. This rearrangement joins TRBV14 to TRBJ1-1; TRBD1 aligns across 8 bases. Germline V gene sequence: CDR1 SGHDN, CDR2 FVKESK. The CDR3 spans 14 residues. V lost 6 bases and J lost 4; bases outside the gene matches: 7.

CDR3 region: CASSQKGPSGIQYF. The CDR3 region has the DNA TGTGCCAGCAGCCAAAAAGGTCCGTCGGGCATTCAGTACTTC. V and J are TRBV3-1 (or the pseudogene TRBV3-2) and TRBJ2-4; D not resolved. This CDR3 has 14 residues. V was cut by 2 bases and J by 9 bases, with 14 bases left in between. Per germline, CDR1 LGHDT and CDR2 YNNKEL (reference sequence).

The chain joins TRBV19 to TRBJ1-5; D remains ambiguous. The CDR3 runs 15 residues. Germline V gene sequence: CDR1 LNHDA, CDR2 SQIVND (reference sequence). With 1 base removed from V and 0 bases from J, the gap between germline ends came to 7 bases. CDR3 nucleotide sequence: TGTGCCAGTAGTATAGCGGACTATAGCAATCAGCCCCAGCATTTT. It translates to CASSIADYSNQPQHF.